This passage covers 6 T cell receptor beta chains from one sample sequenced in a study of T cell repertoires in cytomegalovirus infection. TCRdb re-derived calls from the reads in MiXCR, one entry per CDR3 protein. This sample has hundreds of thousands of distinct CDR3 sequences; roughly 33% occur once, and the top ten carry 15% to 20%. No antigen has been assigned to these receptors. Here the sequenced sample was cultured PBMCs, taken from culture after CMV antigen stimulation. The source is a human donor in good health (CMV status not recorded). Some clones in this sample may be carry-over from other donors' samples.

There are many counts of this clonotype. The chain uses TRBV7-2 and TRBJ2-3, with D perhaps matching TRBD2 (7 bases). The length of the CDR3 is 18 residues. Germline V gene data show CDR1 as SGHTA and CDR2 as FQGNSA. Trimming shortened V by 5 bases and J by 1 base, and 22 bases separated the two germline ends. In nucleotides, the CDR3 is TGTGCCAGCAGCCTCATGACGAGACTAGCAGGGGGCACAGATACGCAGTATTTT. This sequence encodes CASSLMTRLAGGTDTQYF.

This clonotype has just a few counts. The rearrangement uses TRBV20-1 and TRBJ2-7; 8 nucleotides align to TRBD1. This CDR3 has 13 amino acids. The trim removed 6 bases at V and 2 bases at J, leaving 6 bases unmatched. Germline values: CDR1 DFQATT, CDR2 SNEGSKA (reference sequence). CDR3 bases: TGCAGTGCCTCGGACAGGGAAACCTACGAGCAGTACTTC. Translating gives CSASDRETYEQYF.

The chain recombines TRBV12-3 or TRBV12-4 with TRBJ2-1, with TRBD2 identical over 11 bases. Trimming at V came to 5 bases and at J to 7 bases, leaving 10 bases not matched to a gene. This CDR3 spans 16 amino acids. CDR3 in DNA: TGTGCCAGCAGTCTCCCACTAGCGGGAGAAATGAATGAGCAGTTCTTC. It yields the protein CASSLPLAGEMNEQFF.

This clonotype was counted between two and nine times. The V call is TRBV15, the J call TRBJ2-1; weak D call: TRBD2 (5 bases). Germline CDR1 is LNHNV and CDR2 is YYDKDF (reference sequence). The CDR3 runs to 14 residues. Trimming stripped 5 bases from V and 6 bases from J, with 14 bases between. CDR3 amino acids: CATSPTRPSNEQFF. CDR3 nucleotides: TGTGCCACCAGCCCCACTAGACCGTCCAATGAGCAGTTCTTC.

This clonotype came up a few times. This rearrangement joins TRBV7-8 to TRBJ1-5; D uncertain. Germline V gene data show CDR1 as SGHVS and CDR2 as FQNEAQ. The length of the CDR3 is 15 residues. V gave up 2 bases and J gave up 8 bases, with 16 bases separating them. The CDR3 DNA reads TGTGCCAGCAGCTTATCGCCGAGCTTAACAGAGCCCCAGCATTTT. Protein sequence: CASSLSPSLTEPQHF.

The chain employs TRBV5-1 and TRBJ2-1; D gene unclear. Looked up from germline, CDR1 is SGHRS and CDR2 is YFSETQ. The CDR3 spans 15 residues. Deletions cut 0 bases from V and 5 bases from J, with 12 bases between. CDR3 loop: CASSLAGRMNNEQFF. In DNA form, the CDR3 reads TGCGCCAGCAGCTTGGCAGGCAGAATGAACAATGAGCAGTTCTTC.